This T cell receptor beta chain was retrieved from a study of response to subunit inactivated influenza vaccine. The length of the CDR3 is 16 residues. Germline V gives CDR1 SGHRS, CDR2 YFSETQ. TCRdb analysed the RT-PCR reads with MiXCR anew, one entry per CDR3 protein. Of about 540,000 distinct CDR3 sequences listed, less than 25% are singletons. This clonotype was counted only a few times. Germline and junction disagree at one end, which may indicate a read error. Separately, the same data were catalogued under a study of T cells expressing NK-cell markers. That publication notes: UMI-tagged 5'RACE template switching yielded the TCR beta cDNA. The TCR beta repertoires originated in sorted CD3+CD56+NKG2C+, CD3+CD56+NKG2C- and CD3+CD56-NKG2C+ T cells. Dominant NKG2C+ clonotypes were found to form roughly 1.0-7.0% of CD8+ T cells in about six donors.

The genes are TRBV5-1 and TRBJ2-6; TRBD1 is a possible D gene (5 bases). This specimen consisted of CD4+ T cells sorted from PBMCs, obtained roughly 12 days after vaccination. The clonotype was recovered from a man aged 50 to 59 who received an inactivated influenza vaccine. The CDR3 region is CASSLGGNSGADVLTF. The CDR3 DNA is TGCGCCAGCAGCTTGGGCGGAAACTCTGGGGCCGACGTCCTGACTTTC.